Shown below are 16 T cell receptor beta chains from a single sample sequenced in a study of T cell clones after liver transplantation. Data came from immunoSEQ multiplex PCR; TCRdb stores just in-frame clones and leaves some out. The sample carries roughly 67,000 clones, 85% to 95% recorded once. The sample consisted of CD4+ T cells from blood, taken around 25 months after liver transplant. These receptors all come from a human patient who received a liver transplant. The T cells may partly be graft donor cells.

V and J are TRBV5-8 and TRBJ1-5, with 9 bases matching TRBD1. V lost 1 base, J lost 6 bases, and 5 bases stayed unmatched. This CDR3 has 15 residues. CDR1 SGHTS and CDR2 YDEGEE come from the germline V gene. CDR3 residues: CASSLQGQGGQPQHF. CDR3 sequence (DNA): TGTGCCAGCAGCTTGCAGGGACAGGGTGGTCAGCCCCAGCATTTT.

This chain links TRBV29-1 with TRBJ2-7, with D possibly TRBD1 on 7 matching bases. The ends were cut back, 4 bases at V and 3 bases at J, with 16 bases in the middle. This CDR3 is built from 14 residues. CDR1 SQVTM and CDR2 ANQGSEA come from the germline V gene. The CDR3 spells CSVAAGGSYYEQYF. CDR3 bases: TGCAGCGTTGCGGCAGGGGGGAGTTACTACGAGCAGTACTTC.

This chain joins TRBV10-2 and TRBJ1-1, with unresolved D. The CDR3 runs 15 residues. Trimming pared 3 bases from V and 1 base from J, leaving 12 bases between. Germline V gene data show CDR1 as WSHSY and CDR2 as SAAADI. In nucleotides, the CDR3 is TGCGCCAGCAGTGACTTCGGGGTTACGAACACTGAAGCTTTCTTT. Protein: CASSDFGVTNTEAFF.

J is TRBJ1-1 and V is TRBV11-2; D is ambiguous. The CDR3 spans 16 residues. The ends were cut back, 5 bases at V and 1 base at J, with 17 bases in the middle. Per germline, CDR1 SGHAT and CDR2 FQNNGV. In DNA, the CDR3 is TGTGCCAGCAGCAGGGAGGCCCGACTCGGGAACACTGAAGCTTTCTTT. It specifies CASSREARLGNTEAFF.

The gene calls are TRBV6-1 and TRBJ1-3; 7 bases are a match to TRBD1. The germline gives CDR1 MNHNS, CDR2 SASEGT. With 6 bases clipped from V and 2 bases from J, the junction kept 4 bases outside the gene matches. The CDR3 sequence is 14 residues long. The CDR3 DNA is TGTGCCAGCAGAACCGACAGGGCTGGAAACACCATATATTTT. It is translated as CASRTDRAGNTIYF.

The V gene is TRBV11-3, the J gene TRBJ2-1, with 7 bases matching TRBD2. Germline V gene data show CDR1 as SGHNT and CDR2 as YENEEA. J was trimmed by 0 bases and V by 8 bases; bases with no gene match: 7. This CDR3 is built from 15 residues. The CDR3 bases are TGTGCCAGCTCCAAAAGCGGGAACTCCTACAATGAGCAGTTCTTC. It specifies CASSKSGNSYNEQFF.

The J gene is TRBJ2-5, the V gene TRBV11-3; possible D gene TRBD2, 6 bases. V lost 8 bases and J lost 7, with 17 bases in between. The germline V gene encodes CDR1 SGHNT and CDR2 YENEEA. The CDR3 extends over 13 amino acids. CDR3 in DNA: TGTGCCAGCGGGGAAAAGCAGGGAGGGACCCAGTACTTC. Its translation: CASGEKQGGTQYF.

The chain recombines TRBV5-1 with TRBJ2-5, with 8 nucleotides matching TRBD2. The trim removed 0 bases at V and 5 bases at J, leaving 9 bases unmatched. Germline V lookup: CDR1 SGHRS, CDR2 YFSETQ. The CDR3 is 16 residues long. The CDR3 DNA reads TGCGCCAGCAGCTTGGCGGGAGGGCTTCCAGGGGAGACCCAGTACTTC. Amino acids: CASSLAGGLPGETQYF.

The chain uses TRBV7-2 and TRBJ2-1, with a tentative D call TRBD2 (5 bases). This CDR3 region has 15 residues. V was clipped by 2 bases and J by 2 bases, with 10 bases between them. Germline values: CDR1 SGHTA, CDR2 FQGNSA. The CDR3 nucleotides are TGTGCCAGCAGCTTATCTAGCAGTACCTACAATGAGCAGTTCTTC. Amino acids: CASSLSSSTYNEQFF.

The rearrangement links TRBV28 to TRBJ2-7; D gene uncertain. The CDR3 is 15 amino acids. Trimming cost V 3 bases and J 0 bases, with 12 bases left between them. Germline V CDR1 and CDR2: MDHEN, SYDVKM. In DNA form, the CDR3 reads TGTGCCAGCAGTTTTCGTACTGGTGGCTCCTACGAGCAGTACTTC. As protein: CASSFRTGGSYEQYF.

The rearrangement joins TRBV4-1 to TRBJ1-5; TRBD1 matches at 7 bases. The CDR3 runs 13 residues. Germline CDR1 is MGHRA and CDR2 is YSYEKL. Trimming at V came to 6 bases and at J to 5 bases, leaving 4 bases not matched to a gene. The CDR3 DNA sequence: TGCGCCAGCAGTCGGGACAGTGATCAGCCCCAGCATTTT. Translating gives CASSRDSDQPQHF.

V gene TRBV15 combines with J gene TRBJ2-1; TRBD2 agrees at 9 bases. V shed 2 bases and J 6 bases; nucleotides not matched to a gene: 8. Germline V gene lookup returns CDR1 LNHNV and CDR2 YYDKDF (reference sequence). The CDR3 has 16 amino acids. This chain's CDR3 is CATSRSTSGRGNEQFF. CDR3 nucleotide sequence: TGTGCCACCAGCAGATCCACTAGCGGGCGAGGCAATGAGCAGTTCTTC.

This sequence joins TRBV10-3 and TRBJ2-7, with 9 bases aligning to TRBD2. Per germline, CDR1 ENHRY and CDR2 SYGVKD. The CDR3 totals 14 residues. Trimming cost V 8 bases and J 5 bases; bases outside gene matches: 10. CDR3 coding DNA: TGTGCCATCGCCGAGGGCCTAGCGGGAAACGAGCAGTACTTC. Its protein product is CAIAEGLAGNEQYF.

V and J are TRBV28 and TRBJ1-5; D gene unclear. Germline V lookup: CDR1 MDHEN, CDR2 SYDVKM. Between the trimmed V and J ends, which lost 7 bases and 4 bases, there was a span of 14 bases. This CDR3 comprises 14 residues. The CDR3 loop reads CASTVPRENQPQHF. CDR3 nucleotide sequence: TGTGCCAGCACCGTCCCCCGGGAGAATCAGCCCCAGCATTTT.

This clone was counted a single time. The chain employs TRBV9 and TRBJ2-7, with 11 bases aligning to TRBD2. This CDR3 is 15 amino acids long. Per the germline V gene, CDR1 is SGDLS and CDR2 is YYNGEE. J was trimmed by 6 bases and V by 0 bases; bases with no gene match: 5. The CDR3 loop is CASSVALAGVTEQYF. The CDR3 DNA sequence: TGTGCCAGCAGCGTAGCACTAGCGGGAGTCACCGAGCAGTACTTC.

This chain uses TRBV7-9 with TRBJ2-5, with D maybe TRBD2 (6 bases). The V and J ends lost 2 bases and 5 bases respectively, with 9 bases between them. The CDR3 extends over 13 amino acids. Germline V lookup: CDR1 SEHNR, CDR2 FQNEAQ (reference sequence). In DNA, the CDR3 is TGTGCCAGCAGCTTAACGGGAGTGGAGACCCAGTACTTC. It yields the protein CASSLTGVETQYF.